The rows below give T cell receptor beta chains drawn from one sample of a study of tumor-infiltrating T cells and Merkel cell polyomavirus. This table comes from immunoSEQ multiplex PCR, and its TCRdb copy is limited to in-frame clones, with some not included. The sample holds about 25,000 clones, nearly 90% seen once. Sequences were obtained from lymph node tissue. These receptors were taken from a man between 50 and 59 years old with Merkel cell carcinoma. Each CDR3 is given with its conserved first and last residue. Each record gives: J gene, clone size, D gene, V gene, CDR3 protein, CDR3 DNA. A D gene is named only where the DNA matches it firmly. Only part of the rows carry a size: once, few, many, or a class if the clone is expanded.

j_call: TRBJ1-2
clone_size: NA
d_call: NA
v_call: TRBV16
cdr3_aa: CASSQSSGYGYTF
cdr3_nt: TGTGCCAGCAGCCAATCCAGCGGCTATGGCTACACCTTC

j_call: TRBJ2-5
clone_size: NA
d_call: NA
v_call: TRBV5-4
cdr3_aa: CASSRAGVETQYF
cdr3_nt: TGTGCCAGCAGCCGGGCAGGGGTCGAGACCCAGTACTTC

j_call: TRBJ2-7
clone_size: NA
d_call: NA
v_call: TRBV18
cdr3_aa: CASSPPGSYEQYF
cdr3_nt: TGTGCCAGCTCACCACCAGGGAGCTACGAGCAGTACTTC

j_call: TRBJ2-3
clone_size: NA
d_call: TRBD2
v_call: TRBV5-6
cdr3_aa: CASSYTSGGPTDTQYF
cdr3_nt: TGTGCCAGCAGCTATACTAGCGGGGGGCCCACAGATACGCAGTATTTT

j_call: TRBJ1-3
clone_size: NA
d_call: NA
v_call: TRBV7-6
cdr3_aa: CASSPGLLGGNTIYF
cdr3_nt: TGTGCCAGCAGCCCGGGACTTCTTGGCGGAAACACCATATATTTT

j_call: TRBJ1-3
clone_size: NA
d_call: TRBD1
v_call: TRBV7-3
cdr3_aa: CASSRGQSASGNTIYF
cdr3_nt: TGTGCCAGCAGCCGGGGACAGTCCGCCTCTGGAAACACCATATATTTT

j_call: TRBJ2-3
clone_size: NA
d_call: TRBD2
v_call: TRBV6-5
cdr3_aa: CASSSYAGDTDTQYF
cdr3_nt: TGTGCCAGCAGTTCTTACGCGGGGGATACAGATACGCAGTATTTT

j_call: TRBJ2-6
clone_size: NA
d_call: NA
v_call: TRBV9
cdr3_aa: CASSVFGTGANVLTF
cdr3_nt: TGTGCCAGCAGCGTGTTCGGGACTGGGGCCAACGTCCTGACTTTC

j_call: TRBJ1-1
clone_size: few
d_call: NA
v_call: TRBV6-5
cdr3_aa: CASSYSHIMNTEAFF
cdr3_nt: TGTGCCAGCAGTTACTCTCACATTATGAACACTGAAGCTTTCTTT

j_call: TRBJ2-1
clone_size: NA
d_call: NA
v_call: TRBV29-1
cdr3_aa: CSALEGSSSYNEQFF
cdr3_nt: TGCAGCGCCCTGGAGGGTTCGAGCTCCTACAATGAGCAGTTCTTC